A single sample is the source of the 8 T cell receptor beta chains below, sequenced in a study of PD-1 blockade in classical Hodgkin lymphoma. The protocol was immunoSEQ multiplex PCR, while the TCRdb copy is restricted to in-frame clones and leaves out a portion. The repertoire holds about 100,000 clones, with approximately 90% as singletons. Each and every patient relapsed after autologous stem cell transplantation, and patients got differing brentuximab vedotin exposure. The source material was peripheral blood mononuclear cells (PBMCs), sampled before the second cycle of nivolumab. The receptors were gathered from a human donor with classical Hodgkin lymphoma.

The CDR3: CAWSPTGNTEAFF. The CDR3 coding sequence is TGTGCCTGGAGTCCTACTGGGAACACTGAAGCTTTCTTT. This rearrangement joins TRBV30 to TRBJ1-1; D call uncertain. Trimming left V 2 bases short and J 1 base short, with 8 bases between. Germline CDR1 reads GTSNPN; CDR2 reads SVGIG (reference sequence). The CDR3 spans 13 residues.

The rearrangement joins TRBV19 to TRBJ2-1; 9 bases agree with TRBD2. Germline CDR1 is LNHDA and CDR2 is SQIVND (reference sequence). This CDR3 has 14 residues. Trimming took 3 bases from V and 7 from J; bases not matched to a gene: 4. CDR3 DNA: TGTGCCAGTAGTATTACTAGCGGGTTTAATGAGCAGTTCTTC. Protein sequence: CASSITSGFNEQFF.

V is TRBV7-6 and J is TRBJ2-2; D is perhaps TRBD2 (7 bases). CDR1 SGHVS and CDR2 FNYEAQ come from the germline V gene. The V end was cut by 4 bases, the J end by 3 bases, with 21 bases between. The CDR3 length is 18 residues. Here the CDR3 DNA reads TGTGCCAGCAGCTACTCCCCACCGGGGGGCCTCCACACCGGGGAGCTGTTTTTT. This sequence encodes CASSYSPPGGLHTGELFF. Based on the CDR3 plus reference TRBV7-6 and TRBJ2-2, the full variable domain is GAGVSQSPRYKVTKRGQDVALRCDPISGHVSLYWYRQALGQGPEFLTYFNYEAQQDKSGLPNDRFSAERPEGSISTLTIQRTEQRDSAMYRCASSYSPPGGLHTGELFFGEGSRLTVL.

The rearrangement links TRBV29-1 to TRBJ1-1, with D perhaps TRBD1 (6 bases). Germline-derived CDR1 and CDR2 are SQVTM and ANQGSEA. There are 14 residues in the CDR3. Trimming took off 1 base at V and 5 bases at J, with 14 bases between the two ends. The CDR3 region is CSVEVGQGRTEAFF. The DNA of the CDR3 is TGCAGCGTTGAAGTGGGGCAGGGGAGAACTGAAGCTTTCTTT.

V usage is TRBV6-5 and J usage is TRBJ1-1; D remains ambiguous. The CDR3 has 12 residues. CDR1 and CDR2 (germline): MNHEY, SVGAGI. V was pared by 7 bases and J by 2 bases, with 8 bases between. CDR3 in DNA: TGTGCCAGCACTGACAATAACACTGAAGCTTTCTTT. Encoded protein: CASTDNNTEAFF.

The V gene is TRBV11-1, the J gene TRBJ1-5; no clear D gene. Trimming stripped 5 bases from V and 3 bases from J, with 8 bases between. The CDR3 is 13 amino acids. Germline CDR1 reads SGHAT; CDR2 reads FQDESV (reference sequence). The CDR3 DNA follows: TGTGCCAGCAGCCTTAGCCCCAATCAGCCCCAGCATTTT. Amino acid sequence: CASSLSPNQPQHF.

The V gene is TRBV21-1, the J gene TRBJ2-7; the tabulated D call, TRBD2, remains unverified against the DNA. TRBV21-1 has pseudogene status. CDR3 length equals 17 residues. As DNA, the CDR3 is TGTGCCAGCAGCAAAGAACAAGATAGCGGGGGGCCCTACGAGCAGTACTTC. It specifies CASSKEQDSGGPYEQYF.

V is TRBV2 and J is TRBJ2-1; no firm D call. The ends were cut back, 7 bases at V and 8 bases at J, with 15 bases in the middle. CDR1 is SNHLY, CDR2 FYNNEI, per germline. The length of the CDR3 is 13 residues. CDR3 coding DNA: TGTGCCAGCAAAGGAGCCGGTTGGGATGAGCAGTTCTTC. Amino acid sequence: CASKGAGWDEQFF.